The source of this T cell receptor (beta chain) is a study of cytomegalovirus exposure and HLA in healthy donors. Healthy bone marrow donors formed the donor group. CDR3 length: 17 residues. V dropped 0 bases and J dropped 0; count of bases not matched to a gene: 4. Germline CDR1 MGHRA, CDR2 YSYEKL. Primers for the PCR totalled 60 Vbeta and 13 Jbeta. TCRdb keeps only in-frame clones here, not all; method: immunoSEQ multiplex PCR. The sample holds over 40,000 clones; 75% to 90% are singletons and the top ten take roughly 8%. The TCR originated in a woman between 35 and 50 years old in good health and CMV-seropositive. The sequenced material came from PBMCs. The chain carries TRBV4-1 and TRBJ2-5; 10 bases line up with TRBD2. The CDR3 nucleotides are TGCGCCAGCAGCCAAGATTCGGGACTAGCGCACCAAGAGACCCAGTACTTC. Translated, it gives CASSQDSGLAHQETQYF.